This T cell receptor beta chain appears in the sequencing data of a study of T cells after yellow fever vaccination. By 5'RACE template switching, TCR cDNA was produced, with a universal primer site and UMIs added in the process. TCRdb re-derived calls from the 5' RACE reads in MiXCR, one entry per CDR3 protein. The repertoire holds just under 600,000 distinct CDR3 sequences, about 13% seen once, with about an eighth in the top ten. Germline V gives CDR1 WSHSY, CDR2 SAAADI. The CDR3 is made up of 15 amino acids. V lost 5 bases and J lost 4; bases outside the gene matches: 11. A remark on this clonotype: Its specificity is unknown.

Study-level results: Only a small proportion of the clonotypes turned up in both the CD4 and the CD8 compartments, likely arising from convergent recombination. Repertoires sorted by FACS could include abundant clonotypes that are contaminants from the bulk population. Reappearing after the booster were most of the clones from primary vaccination (roughly 96% CD4, 70% to 90% CD8).

The J gene is TRBJ2-7, the V gene TRBV10-2; TRBD2 aligns across 7 bases. The sample in question was PBMCs, obtained on the day of the yellow fever booster vaccination. The sequence was collected from a man younger than 40 who received the YFV17D yellow fever vaccine. CDR3 sequence: CASSQDKRGDYEQYF. The CDR3, as DNA: TGCGCCAGCAGTCAGGATAAGCGGGGAGATTACGAGCAGTACTTC.